This passage covers 28 T cell receptor beta chains from one sample sequenced in a study of T cells after yellow fever vaccination. MiXCR, run by TCRdb on the 5' RACE reads, gives a single entry per CDR3 protein. The top ten clones hold over 15% of a sample with 350,000 to 450,000 distinct CDR3 sequences, roughly 20% of them seen once. The sequenced sample was PBMCs, obtained before the yellow fever booster vaccination. The receptors originated from a man aged 18 to 29 who received the YFV17D yellow fever vaccine.

The rearrangement uses TRBV20-1 and TRBJ1-1; the match to TRBD1 covers 8 bases. Germline values: CDR1 DFQATT, CDR2 SNEGSKA (reference sequence). V shed 0 bases and J 4 bases; nucleotides not matched to a gene: 4. The CDR3 loop spans 14 amino acids. CDR3 nucleotides: TGCAGTGCTAGAGATCGGACAGGGACCACTGAAGCTTTCTTT. Translated: CSARDRTGTTEAFF.

The chain combines TRBV5-5 with TRBJ1-2, with D hard to call. Germline V gives CDR1 SGHKS, CDR2 YYEKEE (reference sequence). V was trimmed by 3 bases and J by 3 bases, leaving 18 bases between them. CDR3 length equals 16 residues. CDR3 DNA sequence: TGTGCCAGCAGCTCGGGCGGGGTCCAGGCTCACTATGGCTACACCTTC. This gives the protein CASSSGGVQAHYGYTF.

This clonotype has only a few counts. The genes are TRBV19 and TRBJ1-5, with D uncertain. The CDR3 runs 14 residues. Per germline, CDR1 LNHDA and CDR2 SQIVND (reference sequence). Trimming removed 5 bases at V and 0 bases at J, with 8 bases between. The CDR3 sequence is CASSSVASNQPQHF. CDR3 nucleotide sequence: TGTGCCAGTAGTTCGGTCGCTAGCAATCAGCCCCAGCATTTT.

The sample holds a few counts of this clonotype. The chain links TRBV6-2 or TRBV6-3 to TRBJ2-1; 7 nucleotides agree with TRBD1. The V gene end was trimmed by 5 bases and the J gene end by 8 bases; junction bases not matched to a gene: 6. Germline CDR1 reads MNHEY; CDR2 reads SVGEGT. There are 13 residues in the CDR3. The CDR3 DNA follows: TGTGCCAGCAGTAGACAGGGTTTCGATGAGCAGTTCTTC. Translation gives CASSRQGFDEQFF.

V gene TRBV10-3 combines with J gene TRBJ2-3; D call uncertain. V lost 11 bases to trimming and J lost 4 bases, with 16 bases between them. The length of the CDR3 is 13 residues. Germline V lookup: CDR1 ENHRY, CDR2 SYGVKD. In nucleotides, the CDR3 is TGTGCCTCGAAGTGGCCCGATCCAGATACGCAGTATTTT. This sequence encodes CASKWPDPDTQYF.

The V call is TRBV7-2, the J call TRBJ2-2; perhaps TRBD1 as D (6 bases). V was pared by 3 bases and J by 6 bases, with 14 bases between. The CDR3 extends over 15 amino acids. Germline assignment: CDR1 SGHTA and CDR2 FQGNSA. In DNA, the CDR3 is TGTGCCAGCAGCTTCCGGGACAACTATGCCGGGGAGCTGTTTTTT. This gives the protein CASSFRDNYAGELFF.

V gene TRBV10-1 combines with J gene TRBJ1-4; TRBD1 matches 8 bases. With V trimmed by 0 bases and J by 8 bases, 5 bases remained unmatched. The germline V gene encodes CDR1 WNHNN and CDR2 SYGVQD (reference sequence). The CDR3 loop spans 15 amino acids. The CDR3, as DNA: TGCGCCAGCAGTGAGTCCGGGACAGGCTTGGAAAAACTGTTTTTT. It translates to CASSESGTGLEKLFF.

The chain joins TRBV21-1 to TRBJ2-1; no check of the table's D call, TRBD1, against the DNA was made. TRBV21-1 is assigned pseudogene status. The CDR3 is 15 residues long. In nucleotides, the CDR3 is TGTGCCAGCAGCAAAGCGGAGACAGTAAACAATGAGCAGTTCTTC. Translation: CASSKAETVNNEQFF.

This clonotype was counted between two and nine times. The chain has TRBV4-1 and TRBJ2-4, with D possibly being TRBD2 (6 bases). CDR3 size: 15 residues. Per the germline V gene, CDR1 is MGHRA and CDR2 is YSYEKL. The V end lost 2 bases, the J end lost 5 bases, and 13 bases lay between the germline ends. CDR3 in DNA: TGCGCCAGCAGCCAAAGAGCGGGTGGGGAAAACATTCAGTACTTC. It translates to CASSQRAGGENIQYF.

The chain is built from TRBV7-2 and TRBJ1-1; 9 bases map to TRBD1. CDR1 and CDR2 from the germline V gene are SGHTA and FQGNSA. J lost 12 bases, V lost 0 bases, and 11 bases had no gene match. The CDR3 has 15 amino acids. The chain's CDR3 is CASSLAPSPGQGSFF. The CDR3 coding sequence is TGTGCCAGCAGCTTAGCCCCCAGTCCCGGACAGGGGTCTTTCTTT.

This clonotype was seen more than once but under ten times. The V and J genes are TRBV6-4 and TRBJ1-1; the D gene is possibly TRBD1 (5 bases). The CDR3 spans 14 residues. V was cut by 6 bases and J by 4 bases, with 15 bases left in between. Germline V lookup: CDR1 MRHNA, CDR2 SNTAGT. This CDR3 is CASRIQDGVTEAFF. The DNA for the CDR3 is TGTGCCAGCAGGATACAGGACGGGGTCACTGAAGCTTTCTTT.

The chain combines TRBV9 with TRBJ2-7, with 9 bases that match TRBD1. With 4 bases clipped from V and 4 bases from J, the junction kept 9 bases outside the gene matches. Germline CDR1 SGDLS, CDR2 YYNGEE. The CDR3 is 15 amino acids. CDR3 coding DNA: TGTGCCAGCAGCAAAGCCGGGACAGGGTTGTACGAGCAGTACTTC. It translates to CASSKAGTGLYEQYF.

V gene TRBV10-3 combines with J gene TRBJ1-2; D possibly corresponds to TRBD1 (5 bases). V was clipped by 3 bases and J by 7 bases, with 15 bases between them. CDR1 is ENHRY and CDR2 is SYGVKD in the germline V gene. This CDR3 spans 14 amino acids. This CDR3 is CAISDGGRGFGYTF. CDR3 nucleotide sequence: TGTGCCATCAGTGATGGGGGAAGGGGCTTTGGCTACACCTTC.

This chain uses TRBV4-1 with TRBJ2-7; D remains ambiguous. The V end lost 4 bases, the J end lost 2 bases, and 9 bases lay between the germline ends. The germline V gene encodes CDR1 MGHRA and CDR2 YSYEKL. The CDR3 extends over 13 amino acids. The CDR3 reads CASSLAETYEQYF. The CDR3 DNA follows: TGCGCCAGCAGCCTTGCGGAGACCTACGAGCAGTACTTC.

The chain joins TRBV5-1 to TRBJ2-7; the D gene is possibly TRBD2 (5 bases). V dropped 3 bases and J dropped 7 bases, with 17 bases sitting between them. CDR1 and CDR2 from the germline V gene are SGHRS and YFSETQ. The CDR3 contains 14 residues. The CDR3 region is CASSSDGSGWEQYV. As DNA, the CDR3 is TGCGCCAGCAGCTCCGATGGGAGTGGATGGGAGCAGTACGTC.

The chain employs TRBV28 and TRBJ1-1; D is possibly TRBD1 (6 bases). Germline V gene lookup returns CDR1 MDHEN and CDR2 SYDVKM. V lost 2 bases, J lost 11 bases, and 12 bases lay in between. This CDR3 has 12 amino acids. As DNA, the CDR3 is TGTGCCAGCAGTTTAGGAGGCACAGGGGCTTTCTTT. This codes for CASSLGGTGAFF.

This clonotype was observed a handful of times. The chain recombines TRBV12-3 or TRBV12-4 with TRBJ2-1; TRBD2 agrees at 7 bases. This CDR3 has 16 amino acids. V was pared by 3 bases and J by 6 bases, with 11 bases of the junction left unmatched. CDR3 loop: CASSLGQGGGGNEQFF. Written as DNA, the CDR3 is TGTGCCAGCAGTTTGGGTCAGGGCGGGGGAGGCAATGAGCAGTTCTTC.

This clonotype was seen a few times. This rearrangement joins TRBV7-2 to TRBJ1-2; 8 nucleotides agree with TRBD1. With 5 bases clipped from V and 6 bases from J, the junction kept 8 bases outside the gene matches. The CDR3 has 14 residues. Per germline, CDR1 SGHTA and CDR2 FQGNSA. The CDR3 nucleotides are TGTGCCAGCAGCGCCCAACAGGGGGGTCATGGCTACACCTTC. Amino acids: CASSAQQGGHGYTF.

Many counts were recorded for this clonotype. The genes are TRBV5-6 and TRBJ1-1, with D possibly being TRBD1 (5 bases). The V and J ends lost 2 bases and 11 bases respectively, with 13 bases between them. Germline lookup yields CDR1 SGHDT and CDR2 YYEEEE. This CDR3 is built from 12 residues. The CDR3 DNA sequence: TGTGCCAGCAGCTTTACAACAGGAGGGGCTTTCTTT. It yields the protein CASSFTTGGAFF. The full variable domain, rest sourced from reference TRBV5-6 and TRBJ1-1, is DAGVTQSPTHLIKTRGQQVTLRCSPKSGHDTVSWYQQALGQGPQFIFQYYEEEERQRGNFPDRFSGHQFPNYSSELNVNALLLGDSALYLCASSFTTGGAFFGQGTRLTVV.

V usage is TRBV3-1 and J usage is TRBJ2-7; D may be TRBD1 or TRBD2 (5 bases each). Germline V lookup: CDR1 LGHDT, CDR2 YNNKEL (reference sequence). V dropped 1 base and J dropped 5 bases, with 12 bases sitting between them. CDR3 length equals 14 residues. CDR3 loop: CASSQAPRDHEQYF. CDR3 nucleotide sequence: TGTGCCAGCAGCCAAGCCCCTAGGGACCACGAGCAGTACTTC.

The chain links TRBV10-2 to TRBJ2-2; D is ambiguous. CDR1 WSHSY and CDR2 SAAADI come from the germline V gene. The CDR3 contains 14 residues. V lost 11 bases and J 2 bases, leaving 15 bases between the germline ends. The CDR3 DNA follows: TGCGCCGCCATGCTGGACGGTAACACCGGGGAGCTGTTTTTT. Its translation: CAAMLDGNTGELFF.

This chain connects TRBV10-2 to TRBJ2-5; 11 positions match TRBD2. The V gene end was trimmed by 6 bases and the J gene end by 3 bases; junction bases not matched to a gene: 0. Germline V lookup: CDR1 WSHSY, CDR2 SAAADI. The CDR3 sequence is 13 residues long. The CDR3 nucleotides are TGCGCCAGCAGGACTAGCGGGGAAGAGACCCAGTACTTC. Translation: CASRTSGEETQYF.

This clonotype occurred a few times. The genes are TRBV7-2 and TRBJ2-7; maybe TRBD1 (6 bases). Looked up from germline, CDR1 is SGHTA and CDR2 is FQGNSA. CDR3 length: 14 amino acids. V lost 3 bases and J 2 bases, leaving 11 bases between the germline ends. The CDR3 DNA reads as TGTGCCAGCAGCTTTCCAGGGGCCGCCTACGAGCAGTACTTC. This translates into CASSFPGAAYEQYF.

The chain combines TRBV11-3 with TRBJ2-1; D is perhaps TRBD2 (5 bases). The germline V and J ends were trimmed by 4 bases and 8 bases, with 9 bases remaining between them. The germline CDR1 and CDR2 sequences are SGHNT and YENEEA. This CDR3 has 12 amino acids. The CDR3 DNA reads TGTGCCAGCAGCTCCGAGGGTGATGAGCAGTTCTTC. This codes for CASSSEGDEQFF.

The V and J genes are TRBV20-1 and TRBJ1-2, with 9 bases lining up with TRBD1. J gave up 8 bases and V 1 base, and 5 bases lay outside the gene matches. CDR3 length: 13 residues. From germline, CDR1 is DFQATT and CDR2 SNEGSKA (reference sequence). CDR3 sequence (DNA): TGCAGTGCTAGAGGGAGTGACAGGGGGGGCTACACCTTC. As protein: CSARGSDRGGYTF.

V gene TRBV5-1 combines with J gene TRBJ2-5, with TRBD1 matching over 8 bases. CDR1 SGHRS and CDR2 YFSETQ come from the germline V gene. Trimming cost V 5 bases and J 3 bases; bases outside gene matches: 6. This CDR3 is 14 amino acids long. The CDR3 protein is CASREQGAKETQYF. Here the CDR3 DNA reads TGCGCCAGCAGAGAGCAGGGGGCAAAAGAGACCCAGTACTTC.

V usage is TRBV5-6 and J usage is TRBJ1-5; D is undetermined. Germline CDR1 SGHDT, CDR2 YYEEEE. The CDR3 contains 16 residues. Deletions cut 1 base from V and 3 bases from J, with 14 bases between. DNA for the CDR3: TGTGCCAGCAGCTTGTTGCGGGAAGGTCACAATCAGCCCCAGCATTTT. Residues: CASSLLREGHNQPQHF.

The J gene is TRBJ2-3, the V gene TRBV4-1; TRBD1 is a possible D gene (6 bases). V lost 7 bases and J 10 bases, leaving 18 bases between the germline ends. This CDR3 is built from 13 residues. CDR1 MGHRA and CDR2 YSYEKL come from the germline V gene. The CDR3: CASTVPGVTAQYF. The DNA of the CDR3 is TGCGCCAGCACCGTGCCAGGGGTAACAGCGCAGTATTTT.